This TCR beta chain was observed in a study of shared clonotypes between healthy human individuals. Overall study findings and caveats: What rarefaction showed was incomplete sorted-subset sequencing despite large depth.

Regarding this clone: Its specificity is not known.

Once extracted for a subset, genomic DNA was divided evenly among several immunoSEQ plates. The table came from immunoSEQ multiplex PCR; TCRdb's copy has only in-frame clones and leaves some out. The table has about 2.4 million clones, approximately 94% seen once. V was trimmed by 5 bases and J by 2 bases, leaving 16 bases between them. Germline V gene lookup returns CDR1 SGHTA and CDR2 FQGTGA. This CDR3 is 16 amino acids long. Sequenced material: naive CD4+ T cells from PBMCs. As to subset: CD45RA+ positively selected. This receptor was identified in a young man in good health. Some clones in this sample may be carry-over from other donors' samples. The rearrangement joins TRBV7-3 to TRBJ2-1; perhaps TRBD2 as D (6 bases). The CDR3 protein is CASSRQGGAPYNEQFF. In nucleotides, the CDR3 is TGTGCCAGCAGCAGACAAGGCGGGGCCCCCTACAATGAGCAGTTCTTC.